The next 10 T cell receptor beta chains were all read from a single sample in a study of graft-versus-host responses after intestinal transplantation. These receptors have no identified antigens. Clones were read by immunoSEQ multiplex PCR, and TCRdb kept only the in-frame ones, dropping some. Found here are 90,000 to 120,000 clones, approximately 90% of them singletons; the top ten hold about 0.75%. This sample comprised unstimulated CD4+ T cells sorted from spleen or lymph node cells, obtained before transplant. The receptors were sampled from a human donor who was the organ donor for an intestinal transplant.

This rearrangement joins TRBV28 to TRBJ2-2; 8 nucleotides align to TRBD1. The V segment lost 7 bases and the J segment 4 bases; nucleotides outside the gene matches: 5. This CDR3 has 14 residues. Germline values: CDR1 MDHEN, CDR2 SYDVKM. The CDR3, as DNA: TGTGCCAGCAAGACAGGGGAAACCACCGGGGAGCTGTTTTTT. This encodes CASKTGETTGELFF.

This clone is a singleton in its sample. The chain is built from TRBV10-3 and TRBJ2-5, with D possibly being TRBD2 (6 bases). Trimming took off 10 bases at V and 11 bases at J, with 20 bases between the two ends. The germline CDR1 and CDR2 sequences are ENHRY and SYGVKD. The CDR3 spans 12 residues. CDR3: CATSLVPGEQYF. CDR3 nucleotide sequence: TGTGCCACGAGTTTGGTACCGGGGGAGCAGTACTTC.

The sample holds one count of this clone. The chain employs TRBV7-9 and TRBJ1-2; D unresolved. The germline V gene encodes CDR1 SEHNR and CDR2 FQNEAQ (reference sequence). This CDR3 spans 13 amino acids. V lost 3 bases and J lost 6, with 11 bases in between. CDR3 residues: CASSFAGIDGYTF. CDR3 in DNA: TGTGCCAGCAGCTTCGCGGGGATTGATGGCTACACCTTC.

The chain carries TRBV18 and TRBJ2-5, with 14 positions matching TRBD2. This CDR3 is built from 17 residues. The ends lost 0 bases at V and 1 base at J; junction bases unmatched: 1. Germline lookup yields CDR1 KGHSH and CDR2 LQKENI. CDR3 amino acids: CASSPPGLAGGQETQYF. The DNA of the CDR3 is TGTGCCAGCTCACCACCAGGACTAGCGGGGGGCCAAGAGACCCAGTACTTC. Complete variable domain (other parts from reference TRBV18 and TRBJ2-5): NAGVMQNPRHLVRRRGQEARLRCSPMKGHSHVYWYRQLPEEGLKFMVYLQKENIIDESGMPKERFSAEFPKEGPSILRIQQVVRGDSAAYFCASSPPGLAGGQETQYFGPGTRLLVL.

The chain is built from TRBV7-9 and TRBJ1-2, with D unclear. The CDR3 loop spans 11 amino acids. The V and J ends lost 2 bases and 8 bases respectively, with 6 bases between them. The germline V gene has CDR1 SEHNR and CDR2 FQNEAQ (reference sequence). The CDR3 DNA reads TGTGCCAGCAGCTTATGGGAAGGCTACACCTTC. Translating gives CASSLWEGYTF.

The chain couples TRBV6-6 to TRBJ2-7, with 16 bases aligning to TRBD2. With 2 bases clipped from V and 2 bases from J, the junction kept 0 bases outside the gene matches. Germline CDR1 MNHNY, CDR2 SVGAGI (reference sequence). This CDR3 has 16 amino acids. CDR3 nucleotides: TGTGCCAGCAGTTACGGGACTAGCGGGGGGGCCTACGAGCAGTACTTC. Its translation: CASSYGTSGGAYEQYF.

The chain links TRBV7-3 to TRBJ2-5; TRBD1 matches at 8 bases. Germline V gene sequence: CDR1 SGHTA, CDR2 FQGTGA. Unmatched junction bases numbered 5, after V lost 5 bases and J lost 6 bases. This CDR3 has 13 amino acids. The CDR3 DNA reads TGTGCCAGCAGCAAGGACAGGGAACAGACCCAGTACTTC. Protein sequence: CASSKDREQTQYF.

The rearrangement joins TRBV6-5 to TRBJ2-1; tentatively, D is TRBD2 (7 bases). This CDR3 has 15 residues. Per the germline V gene, CDR1 is MNHEY and CDR2 is SVGAGI. V lost 6 bases and J 4 bases, leaving 16 bases between the germline ends. The CDR3 DNA sequence: TGTGCCAGCAGCCCAAAGAGGGGGGGATACAATGAGCAGTTCTTC. Its protein product is CASSPKRGGYNEQFF.

The chain is built from TRBV7-2 and TRBJ2-1; possibly TRBD1 or TRBD2 for D (5 bases each). Looked up from germline, CDR1 is SGHTA and CDR2 is FQGNSA. V gave up 1 base and J gave up 10 bases, with 20 bases separating them. This CDR3 spans 16 amino acids. For the CDR3, the DNA is TGTGCCAGCAGCTTAGAGAGTCCCAGGGTAACGGGGGAGCAGTTCTTC. Amino acids: CASSLESPRVTGEQFF.

The chain carries TRBV5-4 and TRBJ2-1; D perhaps matches TRBD2 (5 bases). Germline loops: CDR1 SGHNT, CDR2 YYREEE (reference sequence). The CDR3 spans 15 residues. With 0 bases removed from V and 4 bases from J, the gap between germline ends came to 11 bases. The CDR3 DNA is TGTGCCAGCAGCTTGGGACGAGGGTTGTACAATGAGCAGTTCTTC. Its translation is CASSLGRGLYNEQFF.